These 32 T cell receptor beta chains were all obtained from the same sample, sequenced in a study of T cell repertoires in cytomegalovirus infection. MiXCR, run by TCRdb on the reads, gives a single entry per CDR3 protein. There are 230,000 or so distinct CDR3 sequences in the sample; more than 15% occur only once, and approximately 44% lies in the top ten. Material: CD8+ T cells from PBMCs. Receptor source: a human donor in good health (CMV status not recorded). Some clones in this sample may be carry-over from other donors' samples.

The V and J genes are TRBV2 and TRBJ1-1; 9 bases are shared with TRBD1. This CDR3 contains 14 residues. The ends lost 3 bases at V and 5 bases at J; junction bases unmatched: 4. Germline V gives CDR1 SNHLY, CDR2 FYNNEI. DNA for the CDR3: TGTGCCAGCAGTGACGGACAGGGGTTAACTGAAGCTTTCTTT. This translates into CASSDGQGLTEAFF.

The sample holds a few counts of this clonotype. This chain joins TRBV16 and TRBJ2-1; D is perhaps TRBD2 (5 bases). Trimming left V 1 base short and J 4 bases short, with 14 bases between. CDR1 and CDR2 from the germline V gene are KGHSY and FQNENV. The CDR3 covers 16 residues. The CDR3: CASSQYRGEGYNEQFF. CDR3 sequence (DNA): TGTGCCAGCAGCCAATACCGGGGAGAGGGATACAATGAGCAGTTCTTC.

This clonotype was seen only a few times. CDR3: CATSRIIRETQYF. CDR3 DNA sequence: TGTGCCACCAGCAGGATCATTCGAGAGACCCAGTACTTC. V is TRBV15 and J is TRBJ2-5; the D is unclear. This CDR3 region has 13 residues. The V and J ends lost 3 bases and 4 bases respectively, with 9 bases between them. Looked up from germline, CDR1 is LNHNV and CDR2 is YYDKDF (reference sequence). The full variable domain, with the rest looked up from reference TRBV15 and TRBJ2-5, is DAMVIQNPRYQVTQFGKPVTLSCSQTLNHNVMYWYQQKSSQAPKLLFHYYDKDFNNEADTPDNFQSRRPNTSFCFLDIRSPGLGDTAMYLCATSRIIRETQYFGPGTRLLVL.

This clonotype appeared many times. CDR3 nucleotides: TGTGCCAGCAGCTTAACTGCGGCGTCTAGCGGATCAGGTTACAATGAGCAGTTCTTC. The encoded protein is CASSLTAASSGSGYNEQFF. V usage is TRBV7-3 and J usage is TRBJ2-1, with TRBD2 matching over 7 bases. CDR1 is SGHTA, CDR2 FQGTGA, per germline. This CDR3 contains 19 residues. Unmatched junction bases numbered 15, after V lost 0 bases and J lost 4 bases.

The V gene is TRBV14, the J gene TRBJ1-1; 7 nucleotides line up with TRBD1. The ends lost 4 bases at V and 5 bases at J; junction bases unmatched: 10. The CDR3 length is 15 residues. Germline V lookup: CDR1 SGHDN, CDR2 FVKESK. The CDR3 DNA sequence: TGTGCCAGCAGCCGATCATACAGGGGTGGAACTGAAGCTTTCTTT. Translating it yields CASSRSYRGGTEAFF.

This clonotype has at least ten counts. This chain joins TRBV12-3 or TRBV12-4 and TRBJ1-2; tentatively, D is TRBD1 (6 bases). Trimming removed 5 bases at V and 9 bases at J, with 13 bases between. The CDR3 loop spans 12 amino acids. The DNA of the CDR3 is TGTGCCAGCAGTGCAGGGGAAGTTCGCTACACCTTC. It yields the protein CASSAGEVRYTF.

This clonotype was found a few times. The chain joins TRBV7-6 to TRBJ2-1; D not resolved. Trimming removed 0 bases from V and 5 bases from J, with 17 bases in between. The CDR3 contains 17 residues. CDR1 and CDR2 (germline): SGHVS, FNYEAQ. CDR3 coding DNA: TGTGCCAGCAGCTTAGCCCCCACCAGGTCGCCCCACAATGAGCAGTTCTTC. Its protein is CASSLAPTRSPHNEQFF.

This clonotype came up a few times. Given a much more abundant clone one base away, this may be a read error. The chain links TRBV27 to TRBJ2-1; D is undetermined. The CDR3 sequence is 12 residues long. Germline assignment: CDR1 MNHEY and CDR2 SMNVEV (reference sequence). V lost 6 bases and J lost 6, with 9 bases in between. The CDR3 here is CASSPLGNEQFF. For the CDR3, the DNA is TGTGCCAGCAGCCCGTTGGGCAATGAGCAGTTCTTC.

This clonotype occurred a few times. The chain couples TRBV7-3 to TRBJ1-2; D perhaps matches TRBD1 (5 bases). This CDR3 contains 13 residues. Trimming pared 3 bases from V and 7 bases from J, leaving 12 bases between. Looked up from germline, CDR1 is SGHTA and CDR2 is FQGTGA. The CDR3 sequence is CASSFWDGGGYTF. The CDR3 DNA reads TGTGCCAGCAGCTTTTGGGACGGTGGTGGCTACACCTTC.

The rearrangement joins TRBV6-2 or TRBV6-3 to TRBJ2-7, with D maybe TRBD1 (6 bases). The CDR3 extends over 11 amino acids. CDR1 and CDR2 from the germline V gene are MNHEY and SVGEGT. The V end was cut by 10 bases, the J end by 6 bases, with 13 bases between. CDR3 bases: TGTGCCACCCAGGGGTTGAGCGAGCAGTACTTC. As protein: CATQGLSEQYF.

The genes are TRBV6-5 and TRBJ1-6, with D unresolved. CDR3 size: 13 residues. CDR1 and CDR2 (germline): MNHEY, SVGAGI. Trimming cost V 2 bases and J 5 bases, with 4 bases left between them. CDR3 in amino acids: CASSYGNNSPLHF. For the CDR3, the DNA is TGTGCCAGCAGTTACGGAAATAATTCACCCCTCCACTTT.

This clonotype was observed many times. V is TRBV28 and J is TRBJ2-5; D is tentatively TRBD1 or TRBD2 (5 bases each). With 6 bases removed from V and 2 bases from J, the gap between germline ends came to 28 bases. The CDR3 totals 19 residues. Germline V gene sequence: CDR1 MDHEN, CDR2 SYDVKM. The CDR3 DNA reads as TGTGCCAGCAGGGGACCGGACCTTCGGGGACCTGGAGTTCAAGAGACCCAGTACTTC. Translated, it gives CASRGPDLRGPGVQETQYF.

This clonotype was detected ten times or more. The rearrangement joins TRBV6-5 to TRBJ2-7; 9 bases fit TRBD1. CDR3 length equals 15 residues. With V trimmed by 5 bases and J by 3 bases, 8 bases remained unmatched. Germline loops: CDR1 MNHEY, CDR2 SVGAGI. The CDR3 DNA follows: TGTGCCAGCAGTCTTAACAGGGGGCCCAGCTACGAGCAGTACTTC. It is translated as CASSLNRGPSYEQYF.

V usage is TRBV15 and J usage is TRBJ1-1; no clear D gene. V lost 0 bases and J lost 5, with 7 bases in between. The CDR3 is 13 residues long. Germline lookup yields CDR1 LNHNV and CDR2 YYDKDF (reference sequence). This CDR3 reads CATSREGRTEAFF. The CDR3, as DNA: TGTGCCACCAGCAGAGAAGGGCGGACTGAAGCTTTCTTT.

This clonotype was picked up a small number of times. J is TRBJ2-1 and V is TRBV4-3; no clear D. The CDR3 is 19 amino acids. V gave up 1 base and J gave up 0 bases, with 19 bases separating them. Germline CDR1 is LGHNA and CDR2 is YSLEER. The chain's CDR3 is CASSQALPSSTSSYNEQFF. The CDR3 DNA is TGCGCCAGCAGCCAAGCCCTACCCTCTTCTACAAGCTCCTACAATGAGCAGTTCTTC.

This clonotype has a count of ten or more. This chain connects TRBV7-3 to TRBJ1-1, with 9 bases aligning to TRBD1. This CDR3 contains 15 residues. Trimming removed 3 bases from V and 0 bases from J; junction bases left unmatched: 2. CDR1 SGHTA and CDR2 FQGTGA come from the germline V gene. In DNA, the CDR3 is TGTGCCAGCAGCTTGGACAGGGGCATGAACACTGAAGCTTTCTTT. It codes for CASSLDRGMNTEAFF.

At least ten counts were recorded for this clonotype. This rearrangement joins TRBV7-9 to TRBJ2-1; TRBD2 is a possible D gene (7 bases). Trimming cost V 3 bases and J 5 bases, with 20 bases left between them. Germline V CDR1 and CDR2: SEHNR, FQNEAQ (reference sequence). The CDR3 consists of 17 residues. CDR3 in amino acids: CASSFRTGGVKDNEQFF. CDR3 nucleotides: TGTGCCAGCAGCTTCAGGACGGGGGGCGTTAAGGACAATGAGCAGTTCTTC. The entire variable domain, with the rest obtained from reference TRBV7-9 and TRBJ2-1, is as follows: DTGVSQNPRHKITKRGQNVTFRCDPISEHNRLYWYRQTLGQGPEFLTYFQNEAQLEKSRLLSDRFSAERPKGSFSTLEIQRTEQGDSAMYLCASSFRTGGVKDNEQFFGPGTRLTVL.

This clonotype showed up just a few times. The chain carries TRBV4-1 and TRBJ2-7; D gene uncertain. Germline V gene data show CDR1 as MGHRA and CDR2 as YSYEKL. The CDR3 length is 13 residues. Trimming removed 1 base from V and 2 bases from J, with 6 bases in between. CDR3 sequence reads: CASSQGGPYEQYF. The CDR3 nucleotides read TGCGCCAGCAGCCAAGGAGGTCCCTACGAGCAGTACTTC.

This clonotype occurred a few times. The chain employs TRBV27 and TRBJ2-1, with 9 positions matching TRBD2. Unmatched junction bases numbered 8, after V lost 5 bases and J lost 9 bases. Germline CDR1 MNHEY, CDR2 SMNVEV (reference sequence). The CDR3 has 14 amino acids. CDR3 loop: CASSLGTSLGEQFF. In DNA form, the CDR3 reads TGTGCCAGCAGTCTTGGGACTAGCCTTGGTGAGCAGTTCTTC.

At least ten counts were recorded for this clonotype. This chain connects TRBV7-9 to TRBJ2-3; no clear D gene. The V and J ends lost 7 bases and 2 bases respectively, with 16 bases between them. The CDR3 length is 15 residues. Germline V gene lookup returns CDR1 SEHNR and CDR2 FQNEAQ (reference sequence). DNA for the CDR3: TGTGCCAGCACCGACCAGAGAGGCAACACAGATACGCAGTATTTT. Its protein is CASTDQRGNTDTQYF. Drawing the rest from reference TRBV7-9 and TRBJ2-3, the complete variable domain is DTGVSQNPRHKITKRGQNVTFRCDPISEHNRLYWYRQTLGQGPEFLTYFQNEAQLEKSRLLSDRFSAERPKGSFSTLEIQRTEQGDSAMYLCASTDQRGNTDTQYFGPGTRLTVL.

In this sample, this clonotype turned up a few times. The V call is TRBV6-1, the J call TRBJ2-1, with D possibly matching TRBD1 (5 bases). V was pared by 0 bases and J by 16 bases, with 16 bases between. The CDR3 extends over 13 amino acids. The germline V gene has CDR1 MNHNS and CDR2 SASEGT. The CDR3 spells CASSEAEWQGDFF. The DNA for the CDR3 is TGTGCCAGCAGTGAAGCTGAGTGGCAGGGTGACTTCTTC.

V and J are TRBV10-3 and TRBJ2-7, with TRBD1 matching 7 bases. The CDR3 consists of 13 residues. Germline lookup yields CDR1 ENHRY and CDR2 SYGVKD. V dropped 6 bases and J dropped 5; count of bases not matched to a gene: 7. The CDR3 loop reads CAISHTGADEQYF. The CDR3 DNA reads TGTGCCATCAGCCATACAGGGGCGGACGAGCAGTACTTC.

This clonotype was seen repeatedly, ten times or more. The chain uses TRBV28 and TRBJ1-5; a possible D gene is TRBD1 (5 bases). The CDR3 runs to 14 residues. Trimming stripped 2 bases from V and 6 bases from J, with 11 bases between. Germline values: CDR1 MDHEN, CDR2 SYDVKM. CDR3 amino acids: CASSLADIGQPQHF. The CDR3 DNA follows: TGTGCCAGCAGTTTAGCGGACATCGGTCAGCCCCAGCATTTT.

The sample holds many counts of this clonotype. The chain uses TRBV7-6 and TRBJ2-2, with unresolved D. Trimming cost V 1 base and J 0 bases, with 9 bases left between them. CDR1 SGHVS and CDR2 FNYEAQ come from the germline V gene. This CDR3 contains 16 residues. The CDR3 DNA reads TGTGCCAGCAGCTTAGTGCGGACGGCGAACACCGGGGAGCTGTTTTTT. Amino acid sequence: CASSLVRTANTGELFF.

There are a few counts of this clonotype. The V gene is TRBV29-1, the J gene TRBJ2-7; 9 bases are shared with TRBD1. From germline, CDR1 is SQVTM and CDR2 ANQGSEA. This CDR3 spans 14 amino acids. The ends lost 6 bases at V and 0 bases at J; junction bases unmatched: 6. The CDR3 loop reads CSVDGTGSSYEQYF. CDR3 nucleotides: TGCAGCGTGGACGGGACAGGGAGCTCCTACGAGCAGTACTTC.

This clonotype came up many times. This chain joins TRBV6-2 or TRBV6-3 and TRBJ2-1; TRBD2 matches at 9 bases. Per the germline V gene, CDR1 is MNHEY and CDR2 is SVGEGT. With V trimmed by 7 bases and J by 8 bases, 9 bases remained unmatched. This CDR3 comprises 14 residues. CDR3 coding DNA: TGTGCCAGCACCCCGGGACTAGCCGGCGATGAGCAGTTCTTC. It codes for CASTPGLAGDEQFF.

This clonotype turned up a few times. The DNA for the CDR3 is TGTGCCACCAGCAACCGCCAAGAGACCCAGTACTTC. The encoded protein is CATSNRQETQYF. The genes are TRBV15 and TRBJ2-5; D is unclear. Trimming removed 4 bases from V and 1 base from J, with 4 bases in between. This CDR3 has 12 residues. The germline V gene encodes CDR1 LNHNV and CDR2 YYDKDF (reference sequence). Combining the CDR3 with reference TRBV15 and TRBJ2-5 gives the whole variable domain DAMVIQNPRYQVTQFGKPVTLSCSQTLNHNVMYWYQQKSSQAPKLLFHYYDKDFNNEADTPDNFQSRRPNTSFCFLDIRSPGLGDTAMYLCATSNRQETQYFGPGTRLLVL.

The chain joins TRBV28 to TRBJ1-5, with D unclear. Trimming took 2 bases from V and 7 from J, leaving 9 bases between them. The CDR3 runs to 13 residues. Germline values: CDR1 MDHEN, CDR2 SYDVKM. CDR3: CASSLAPLQPQHF. The CDR3 DNA follows: TGTGCCAGCAGTTTAGCCCCGTTACAGCCCCAGCATTTT.

The genes are TRBV2 and TRBJ2-5; no firm D call. The CDR3 has 15 residues. Germline V CDR1 and CDR2: SNHLY, FYNNEI. The ends were cut back, 0 bases at V and 1 base at J, with 9 bases in the middle. The CDR3 nucleotides read TGTGCCAGCAGTGAAGCTCGCAGGAGCCAAGAGACCCAGTACTTC. Translation gives CASSEARRSQETQYF.

This clonotype was found many times. V and J are TRBV7-2 and TRBJ2-7; 12 positions agree with TRBD1. CDR1 and CDR2 from the germline V gene are SGHTA and FQGNSA. This CDR3 contains 17 residues. V shed 4 bases and J 1 base; nucleotides not matched to a gene: 8. The CDR3 nucleotides are TGTGCCAGCAGCTCACCGAGGGACAGGGGGCAGTCCTACGAGCAGTACTTC. The encoded protein is CASSSPRDRGQSYEQYF.

This clonotype appeared many times. The chain has TRBV6-2 or TRBV6-3 and TRBJ1-5, with no clear D. The V gene's germline CDR1 is MNHEY and CDR2 SVGEGT. This CDR3 is 14 amino acids long. Trimming removed 6 bases from V and 0 bases from J, with 9 bases in between. CDR3 bases: TGTGCCAGCAGCCTCGGATCTAGCAATCAGCCCCAGCATTTT. Its translation: CASSLGSSNQPQHF.

The chain carries TRBV5-1 and TRBJ2-6; the D is unclear. The CDR3 has 15 residues. The V and J ends lost 2 bases and 0 bases respectively, with 6 bases between them. Germline CDR1 and CDR2: SGHRS and YFSETQ. The CDR3 here is CASSFLVSGANVLTF. The CDR3 DNA follows: TGCGCCAGCAGCTTCTTAGTCTCTGGGGCCAACGTCCTGACTTTC.